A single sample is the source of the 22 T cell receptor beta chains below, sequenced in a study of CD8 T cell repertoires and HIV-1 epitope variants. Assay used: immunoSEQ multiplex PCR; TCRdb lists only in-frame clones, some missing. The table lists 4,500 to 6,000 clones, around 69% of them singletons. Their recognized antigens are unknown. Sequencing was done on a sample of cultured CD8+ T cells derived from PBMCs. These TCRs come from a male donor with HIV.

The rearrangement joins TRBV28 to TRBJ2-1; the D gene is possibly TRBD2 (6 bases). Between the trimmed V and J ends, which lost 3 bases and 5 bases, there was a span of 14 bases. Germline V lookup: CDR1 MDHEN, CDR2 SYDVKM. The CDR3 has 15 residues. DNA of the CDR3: TGTGCCAGCAGTTTGGGGGAGGCCCAAAACAATGAGCAGTTCTTC. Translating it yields CASSLGEAQNNEQFF.

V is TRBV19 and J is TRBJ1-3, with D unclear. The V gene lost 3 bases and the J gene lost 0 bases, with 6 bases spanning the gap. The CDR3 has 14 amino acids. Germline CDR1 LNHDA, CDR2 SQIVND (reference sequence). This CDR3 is CASSMTSSGNTIYF. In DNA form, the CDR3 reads TGTGCCAGTAGTATGACAAGCTCTGGAAACACCATATATTTT.

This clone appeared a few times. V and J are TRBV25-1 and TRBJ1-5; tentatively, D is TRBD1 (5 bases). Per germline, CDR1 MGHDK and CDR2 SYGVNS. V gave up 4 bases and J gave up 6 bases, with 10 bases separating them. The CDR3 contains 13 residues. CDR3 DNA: TGTGCCAGCAGTGGTCCCGGGGCTCAGCCCCAGCATTTT. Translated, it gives CASSGPGAQPQHF.

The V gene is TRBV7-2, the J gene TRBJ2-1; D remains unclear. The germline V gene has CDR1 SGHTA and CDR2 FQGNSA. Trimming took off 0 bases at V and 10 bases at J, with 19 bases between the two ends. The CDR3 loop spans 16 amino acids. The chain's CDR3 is CASSLAGAIGYREQFF. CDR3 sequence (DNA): TGTGCCAGCAGCTTAGCAGGAGCGATCGGTTATCGGGAGCAGTTCTTC.

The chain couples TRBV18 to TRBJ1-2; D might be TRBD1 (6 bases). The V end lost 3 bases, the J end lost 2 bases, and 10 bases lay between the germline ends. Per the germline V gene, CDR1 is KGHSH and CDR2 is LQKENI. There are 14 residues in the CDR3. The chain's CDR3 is CASSPQGSNYGYTF. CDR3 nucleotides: TGTGCCAGCTCACCCCAGGGGAGCAACTATGGCTACACCTTC.

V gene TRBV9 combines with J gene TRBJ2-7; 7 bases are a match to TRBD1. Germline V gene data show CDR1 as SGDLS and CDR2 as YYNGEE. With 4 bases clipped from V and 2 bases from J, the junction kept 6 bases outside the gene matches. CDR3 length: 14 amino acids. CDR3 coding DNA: TGTGCCAGCAGCACAACAGACAGGGCCTACGAGCAGTACTTC. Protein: CASSTTDRAYEQYF.

Here the CDR3 reads CASSLRGDNEQFF. The CDR3 DNA is TGTGCCAGCAGCCTTCGGGGGGACAATGAGCAGTTCTTC. This chain links TRBV9 with TRBJ2-1; TRBD2 matches 7 bases. Germline V lookup: CDR1 SGDLS, CDR2 YYNGEE. Germline trimming cut 4 bases from V and 5 bases from J; bases unmatched to any gene: 3. This CDR3 comprises 13 residues.

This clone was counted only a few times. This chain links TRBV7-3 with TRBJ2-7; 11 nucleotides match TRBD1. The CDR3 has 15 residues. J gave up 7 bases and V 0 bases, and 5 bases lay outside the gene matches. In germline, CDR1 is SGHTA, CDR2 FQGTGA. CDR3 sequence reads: CASSLTGTGGGEQYF. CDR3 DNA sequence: TGTGCCAGCAGCTTAACGGGGACAGGGGGAGGAGAGCAGTACTTC.

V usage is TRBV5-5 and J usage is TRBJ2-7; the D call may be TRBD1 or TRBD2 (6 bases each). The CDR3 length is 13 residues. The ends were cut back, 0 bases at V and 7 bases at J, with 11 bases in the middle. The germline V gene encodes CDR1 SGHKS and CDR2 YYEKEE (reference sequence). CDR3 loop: CASSLGQGREQYF. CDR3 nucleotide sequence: TGTGCCAGCAGCTTGGGCCAGGGGAGGGAGCAGTACTTC.

CDR3: CASSQSRGRNEQFF. CDR3 DNA: TGTGCCAGCAGCCAGTCGCGGGGACGCAATGAGCAGTTCTTC. This chain links TRBV6-5 with TRBJ2-1; TRBD2 might be the D (6 bases). Germline CDR1 and CDR2: MNHEY and SVGAGI. V lost 6 bases and J 6 bases, leaving 15 bases between the germline ends. The CDR3 extends over 14 amino acids.

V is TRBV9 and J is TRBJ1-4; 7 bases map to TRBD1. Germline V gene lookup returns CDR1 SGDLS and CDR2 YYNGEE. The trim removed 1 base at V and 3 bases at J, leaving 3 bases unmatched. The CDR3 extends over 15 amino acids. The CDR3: CASSVTGAANEKLFF. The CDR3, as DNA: TGTGCCAGCAGCGTAACAGGGGCGGCTAATGAAAAACTGTTTTTT.

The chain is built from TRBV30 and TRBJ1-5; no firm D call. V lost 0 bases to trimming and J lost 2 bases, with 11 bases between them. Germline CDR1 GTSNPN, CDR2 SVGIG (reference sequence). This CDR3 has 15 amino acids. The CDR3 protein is CAWSVWGEGNQPQHF. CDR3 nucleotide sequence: TGTGCCTGGAGTGTATGGGGAGAAGGCAATCAGCCCCAGCATTTT. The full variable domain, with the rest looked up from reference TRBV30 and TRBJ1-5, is SQTIHQWPATLVQPVGSPLSLECTVEGTSNPNLYWYRQAAGRGLQLLFYSVGIGQISSEVPQNLSASRPQDRQFILSSKKLLLSDSGFYLCAWSVWGEGNQPQHFGDGTRLSIL.

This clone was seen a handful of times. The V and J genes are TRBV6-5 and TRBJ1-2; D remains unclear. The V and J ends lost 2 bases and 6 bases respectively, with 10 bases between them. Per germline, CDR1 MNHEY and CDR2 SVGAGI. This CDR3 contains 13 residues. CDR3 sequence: CASSYVATDGYTF. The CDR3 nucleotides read TGTGCCAGCAGTTACGTGGCGACGGATGGCTACACCTTC.

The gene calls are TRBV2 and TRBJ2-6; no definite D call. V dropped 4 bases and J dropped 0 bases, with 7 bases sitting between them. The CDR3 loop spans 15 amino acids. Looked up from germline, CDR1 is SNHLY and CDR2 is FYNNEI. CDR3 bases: TGTGCCAGCAGTGGGGGTACCTCTGGGGCCAACGTCCTGACTTTC. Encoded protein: CASSGGTSGANVLTF.

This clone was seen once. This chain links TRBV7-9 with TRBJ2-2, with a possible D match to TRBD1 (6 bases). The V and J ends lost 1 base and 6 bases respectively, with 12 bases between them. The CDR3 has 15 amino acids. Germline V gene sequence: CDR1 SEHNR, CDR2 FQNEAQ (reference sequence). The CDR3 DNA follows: TGTGCCAGCAGCTTAGAGACAGGAACCCCCGGGGAGCTGTTTTTT. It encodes CASSLETGTPGELFF.

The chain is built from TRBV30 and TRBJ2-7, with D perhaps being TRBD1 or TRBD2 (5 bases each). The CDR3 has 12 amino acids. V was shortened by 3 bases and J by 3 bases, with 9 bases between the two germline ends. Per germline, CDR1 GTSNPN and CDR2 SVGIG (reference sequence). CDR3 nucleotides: TGTGCCTGGAGCGGGGACGGCTACGAGCAGTACTTC. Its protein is CAWSGDGYEQYF.

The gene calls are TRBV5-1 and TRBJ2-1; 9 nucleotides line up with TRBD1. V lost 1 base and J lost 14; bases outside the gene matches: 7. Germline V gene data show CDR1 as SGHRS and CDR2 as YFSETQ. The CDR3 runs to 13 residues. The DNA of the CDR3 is TGCGCCAGCAGCTTGTCTGGGACAGGGTTTAAGTTCTTC. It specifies CASSLSGTGFKFF.

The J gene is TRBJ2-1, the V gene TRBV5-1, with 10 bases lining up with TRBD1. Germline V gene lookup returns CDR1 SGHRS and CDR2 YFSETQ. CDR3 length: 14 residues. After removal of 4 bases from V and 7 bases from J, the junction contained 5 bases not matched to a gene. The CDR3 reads CASSEGQGRNEQFF. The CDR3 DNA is TGCGCCAGCAGCGAGGGACAGGGGCGTAATGAGCAGTTCTTC. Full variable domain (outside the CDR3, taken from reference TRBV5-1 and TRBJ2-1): KAGVTQTPRYLIKTRGQQVTLSCSPISGHRSVSWYQQTPGQGLQFLFEYFSETQRNKGNFPGRFSGRQFSNSRSEMNVSTLELGDSALYLCASSEGQGRNEQFFGPGTRLTVL.

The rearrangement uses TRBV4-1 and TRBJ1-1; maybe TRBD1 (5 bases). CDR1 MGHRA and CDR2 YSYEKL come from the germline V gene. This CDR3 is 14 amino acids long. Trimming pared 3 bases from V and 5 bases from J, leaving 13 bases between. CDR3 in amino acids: CASSHSTGGTEAFF. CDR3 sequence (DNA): TGCGCCAGCAGCCATTCGACCGGGGGGACTGAAGCTTTCTTT.

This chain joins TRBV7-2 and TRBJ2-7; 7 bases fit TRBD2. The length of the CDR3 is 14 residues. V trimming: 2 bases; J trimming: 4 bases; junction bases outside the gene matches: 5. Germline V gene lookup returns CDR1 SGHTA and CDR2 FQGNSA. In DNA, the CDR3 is TGTGCCAGCAGCTTACTAGCTAGCGGTTACGAGCAGTACTTC. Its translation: CASSLLASGYEQYF.

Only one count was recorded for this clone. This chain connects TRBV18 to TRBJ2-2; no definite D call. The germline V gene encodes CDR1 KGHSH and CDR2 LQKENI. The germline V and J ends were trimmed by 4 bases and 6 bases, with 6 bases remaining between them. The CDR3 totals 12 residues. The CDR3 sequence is CASSLIAGELFF. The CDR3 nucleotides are TGTGCCAGCTCACTGATCGCCGGGGAGCTGTTTTTT.

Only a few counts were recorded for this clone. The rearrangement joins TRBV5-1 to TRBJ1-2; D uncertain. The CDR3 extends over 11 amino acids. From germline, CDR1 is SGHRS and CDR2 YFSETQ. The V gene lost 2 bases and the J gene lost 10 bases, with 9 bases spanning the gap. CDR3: CASSLGANYTF. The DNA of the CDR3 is TGCGCCAGCAGCTTAGGTGCAAACTACACCTTC.